Listed below are T cell receptor beta chains from one sample, sequenced in a study of beta chain features in type 1 diabetes. The protocol was immunoSEQ multiplex PCR, while the TCRdb copy is restricted to in-frame clones and leaves out a portion. The sample includes 95,000 to 150,000 clones, about a sixth of them seen just once. Sample: central memory CD4+ T cells from blood. The source of these receptors is a man under 40 with type 1 diabetes. The CDR3 runs from the conserved cysteine through the conserved F or W. The D gene is left open where the match is weak. Only some rows state a clone size, as once, few, many or a class for expanded clones.

v_gene	j_gene	len	d_gene	abundance	CDR3aa	CDR3nt
TRBV5-1	TRBJ2-5	14	NA	NA	CASSPALGIETQYF	TGCGCCAGCAGCCCGGCCCTAGGGATCGAGACCCAGTACTTC
TRBV6-5	TRBJ2-2	14	NA	few	CASKSTINTGELFF	TGTGCCAGCAAATCGACTATTAACACCGGGGAGCTGTTTTTT
TRBV12-5	TRBJ1-5	16	TRBD1	NA	CASGFDRTGLDQPQHF	TGTGCTAGTGGTTTCGATAGGACAGGGCTTGATCAGCCCCAGCATTTT
TRBV6-1	TRBJ2-3	14	TRBD1	few	CASSARDRLDTQYF	TGTGCCAGCAGTGCCCGGGACAGATTAGATACGCAGTATTTT
TRBV4-2	TRBJ2-7	13	NA	NA	CASSQEVSNEQYF	TGTGCCAGCAGCCAAGAAGTCAGTAACGAGCAGTACTTC
TRBV18	TRBJ2-7	13	NA	NA	CASSPPWLGEQYF	TGTGCCAGCTCACCACCTTGGCTAGGGGAGCAGTACTTC
TRBV4-1	TRBJ2-1	17	NA	few	CASSQDPGSRRRNEQFF	TGCGCCAGCAGCCAAGATCCGGGATCGAGGCGGCGCAATGAGCAGTTCTTC
TRBV7-7	TRBJ2-2	15	TRBD2	NA	CASSPSGSNTGELFF	TGTGCCAGCAGCCCTAGCGGTTCGAACACCGGGGAGCTGTTTTTT
TRBV5-8	TRBJ2-1	15	NA	NA	CASRALGSQYNEQFF	TGTGCCAGCAGGGCTCTTGGATCACAGTACAATGAGCAGTTCTTC
TRBV18	TRBJ2-3	13	NA	many	CASSPTRTDTQYF	TGTGCCAGCTCACCGACTCGCACAGATACGCAGTATTTT
TRBV18	TRBJ2-5	13	NA	NA	CASSPGVRETQYF	TGTGCCAGCTCACCGGGGGTAAGAGAGACCCAGTACTTC
TRBV30	TRBJ2-7	12	NA	NA	CAWSLDAYEQYF	TGTGCCTGGAGTTTGGATGCCTACGAGCAGTACTTC
TRBV5-1	TRBJ2-1	14	NA	NA	CASSLGSEEYEQFF	TGCGCCAGCAGCTTGGGCAGTGAGGAGTATGAGCAGTTCTTC
TRBV10-3	TRBJ1-1	13	NA	NA	CAIMTELNTEAFF	TGTGCCATCATGACAGAGCTGAACACTGAAGCTTTCTTT
TRBV6-5	TRBJ1-1	14	NA	many	CASSRTAQNTEAFF	TGTGCCAGCAGTCGGACAGCACAGAACACTGAAGCTTTCTTT
TRBV4-3	TRBJ2-1	16	NA	few	CASSQERGTGYNEQFF	TGCGCCAGCAGCCAAGAGCGGGGTACAGGCTACAATGAGCAGTTCTTC
TRBV4-3	TRBJ1-2	14	NA	NA	CASSQDLRGFGYTF	TGCGCCAGCAGCCAAGATCTCAGGGGCTTCGGCTACACCTTC
TRBV19	TRBJ2-1	16	TRBD2	few	CASSIAAGDTYNEQFF	TGTGCCAGTAGTATAGCAGCGGGGGACACCTACAATGAGCAGTTCTTC
TRBV13	TRBJ2-7	13	NA	NA	CASSLDRAYEQYF	TGTGCCAGCAGCTTAGACCGCGCCTACGAGCAGTACTTC
TRBV19	TRBJ2-3	13	NA	NA	CASSIGLADTQYF	TGTGCCAGTAGTATAGGGTTAGCGGATACGCAGTATTTT
TRBV29-1	TRBJ1-1	13	NA	NA	CSVIGIVDTEAFF	TGCAGCGTGATTGGGATTGTGGACACTGAAGCTTTCTTT
TRBV5-1	TRBJ2-7	16	NA	few	CASSLVPTGFSNEQYF	TGCGCCAGCAGCTTGGTTCCGACGGGATTTAGCAACGAGCAGTACTTC
TRBV7-2	TRBJ1-2	15	NA	few	CASSLAGGASYGYTF	TGTGCCAGCAGCTTAGCTGGGGGAGCCAGCTATGGCTACACCTTC
TRBV9	TRBJ1-1	13	NA	NA	CASSGPLNTEAFF	TGTGCCAGCAGCGGGCCGTTGAACACTGAAGCTTTCTTT
TRBV29-1	TRBJ2-7	14	TRBD1	NA	CSVETGTGTNEQYF	TGCAGCGTTGAAACCGGGACAGGGACCAACGAGCAGTACTTC
TRBV7-2	TRBJ2-1	19	TRBD2	NA	CASSPYPTPSGGAINEQFF	TGTGCCAGCAGCCCTTACCCCACGCCGAGCGGGGGGGCGATCAATGAGCAGTTCTTC
TRBV7-2	TRBJ1-4	16	TRBD1	few	CASSLVGGGTNEKLFF	TGTGCCAGCAGCTTAGTAGGGGGCGGCACTAATGAAAAACTGTTTTTT
TRBV14	TRBJ2-7	15	NA	NA	CASSSVGGVSYEQYF	TGTGCCAGCAGCTCGGTGGGGGGCGTCTCCTACGAGCAGTACTTC
TRBV15	TRBJ2-7	15	TRBD1	few	CATSRPPGQGYEQYF	TGTGCCACCAGCAGACCTCCGGGACAGGGCTACGAGCAGTACTTC
TRBV20-1	TRBJ1-2	10	NA	few	CSARDRDNTF	TGCAGTGCTAGAGATAGGGACAACACCTTC
TRBV7-9	TRBJ2-7	12	NA	few	CASGMSSYEQYF	TGTGCCAGCGGGATGAGCTCCTACGAGCAGTACTTC
TRBV30	TRBJ1-5	13	NA	NA	CALAAGLGQPQHF	TGTGCCCTAGCTGCAGGGCTGGGTCAGCCCCAGCATTTT
TRBV4-3	TRBJ2-5	15	TRBD1	few	CASSLGIQGEETQYF	TGCGCCAGCAGCCTAGGGATACAGGGGGAAGAGACCCAGTACTTC
TRBV21-1	TRBJ2-3	12	NA	few	CASTKSADTQYF	TGTGCCAGCACCAAATCGGCGGATACGCAGTATTTT
TRBV7-2	TRBJ2-4	14	TRBD1	few	CASSLPLQGGIQYF	TGTGCCAGCAGCCTTCCCTTACAGGGGGGCATTCAGTACTTC
TRBV5-6	TRBJ1-1	15	NA	NA	CASSPIGGLNTEAFF	TGTGCCAGCAGCCCCATCGGCGGCCTGAACACTGAAGCTTTCTTT
TRBV4-2	TRBJ2-5	13	TRBD1	NA	CASRRTGGETQYF	TGTGCCAGCAGGCGCACAGGGGGCGAGACCCAGTACTTC
TRBV6-5	TRBJ2-7	14	TRBD2	few	CASSSTSGAYEQYF	TGTGCCAGCAGTTCGACTAGCGGGGCGTACGAGCAGTACTTC
TRBV19	TRBJ1-5	17	TRBD1	many	CASSILNRGLSNQPQHF	TGTGCCAGTAGTATCCTAAACAGGGGGCTGAGCAATCAGCCCCAGCATTTT
TRBV7-2	TRBJ2-5	17	TRBD2	few	CASSLGVAGGPQETQYF	TGTGCCAGCAGCTTAGGAGTAGCGGGGGGGCCACAAGAGACCCAGTACTTC
TRBV5-6	TRBJ2-3	14	NA	few	CASSLTGHTDTQYF	TGTGCCAGCAGCTTGACAGGCCATACAGATACGCAGTATTTT
TRBV30	TRBJ1-2	12	NA	NA	CAWSAFGYGYTF	TGTGCCTGGAGTGCATTCGGCTATGGCTACACCTTC
TRBV6-1	TRBJ1-4	14	NA	NA	CASRPTGPNEKLFF	TGTGCCAGCAGACCGACAGGTCCTAATGAAAAACTGTTTTTT
TRBV18	TRBJ1-2	13	TRBD1	few	CASSPGTADGYTF	TGTGCCAGCTCACCTGGGACAGCAGATGGCTACACCTTC
TRBV4-2	TRBJ2-5	18	NA	few	CASSQDVSGGTGSPAQYF	TGTGCCAGCAGCCAAGATGTCAGCGGGGGGACAGGGTCGCCGGCCCAGTACTTC
TRBV30	TRBJ2-1	14	TRBD2	few	CAWGTSGSHNEQFF	TGTGCCTGGGGGACTAGCGGGTCTCACAATGAGCAGTTCTTC
TRBV7-8	TRBJ2-7	13	NA	NA	CASSLGGGYEQYF	TGTGCCAGCAGCTTAGGGGGAGGATACGAGCAGTACTTC
TRBV27	TRBJ1-2	15	NA	few	CASSLSYRTNYGYTF	TGTGCCAGCAGTTTATCGTACAGGACGAACTATGGCTACACCTTC
TRBV30	TRBJ2-5	14	NA	few	CAWRPWDTQETQYF	TGTGCCTGGCGGCCTTGGGACACTCAAGAGACCCAGTACTTC
TRBV6-1	TRBJ2-3	13	NA	NA	CASSDRETDTQYF	TGTGCCAGCAGTGACAGGGAGACAGATACGCAGTATTTT
TRBV7-9	TRBJ1-5	13	NA	NA	CASSPGYNQPQHF	TGTGCCAGCAGCCCGGGTTATAATCAGCCCCAGCATTTT
TRBV7-2	TRBJ2-5	16	TRBD2	NA	CASSNLWLAGGETQYF	TGTGCCAGCAGCAACTTGTGGCTAGCGGGGGGAGAGACCCAGTACTTC
TRBV11-2	TRBJ1-2	14	NA	few	CASSSVQGYYGYTF	TGTGCCAGCAGCTCAGTACAGGGTTACTATGGCTACACCTTC